Each of the 27 T cell receptor beta chains below was sequenced from the same sample in a study of low-dose radiotherapy and immunotherapy resistance in tumors. Priming of first-strand cDNA relied on TRAV- and TRBV-specific primers (covering alpha and beta chains). TCRs were put through 20 PCR cycles of amplification with Phusion. A constant-region primer and the V-primer adapter served as the primer pair. MiXCR, applied by TCRdb to the reads, yields one record per CDR3 protein. This sample yields more than 10,000 distinct CDR3 sequences, of which around three fifths are seen a single time; about 8.3% belongs to the top ten. These receptors all stem from a human donor with advanced metastatic prostate, ovarian, gallbladder or colorectal cancer (not recorded which). This table probably holds off-target reads from a library built for another chain.

This rearrangement joins TRBV7-8 to TRBJ1-1; no clear D. This CDR3 has 16 amino acids. Germline CDR1 SGHVS, CDR2 FQNEAQ. Trimming removed 4 bases from V and 3 bases from J, with 18 bases in between. This CDR3 reads CASSSRPPQVDTEAFF. The CDR3 region has the DNA TGTGCCAGCAGCTCCCGTCCCCCTCAGGTGGACACTGAAGCTTTCTTT.

V and J are TRBV7-6 and TRBJ2-7; D uncertain. Trimming shortened V by 2 bases and J by 6 bases, and 8 bases separated the two germline ends. The CDR3 is made up of 12 amino acids. The germline gives CDR1 SGHVS, CDR2 FNYEAQ. This CDR3 reads CASSLMDLEQYF. The CDR3 DNA sequence: TGTGCCAGCAGCTTAATGGACCTCGAGCAGTACTTC. Full variable domain (rest looked up from reference TRBV7-6 and TRBJ2-7): GAGVSQSPRYKVTKRGQDVALRCDPISGHVSLYWYRQALGQGPEFLTYFNYEAQQDKSGLPNDRFSAERPEGSISTLTIQRTEQRDSAMYRCASSLMDLEQYFGPGTRLTVT.

In its sample, this clonotype was seen once. CDR3 bases: TGTGCCAGCAGCCACCCGGGGCCCAACTCTGGGGCCAACGTCCTGACTTTC. Its protein product is CASSHPGPNSGANVLTF. This rearrangement joins TRBV3-1 to TRBJ2-6; either TRBD1 or TRBD2 may fit D (5 bases each). The CDR3 sequence is 17 residues long. The germline V gene encodes CDR1 LGHDT and CDR2 YNNKEL (reference sequence). Trimming cost V 3 bases and J 0 bases, with 12 bases left between them.

The sample holds a few counts of this clonotype. This chain links TRBV6-2 or TRBV6-3 with TRBJ1-1, with TRBD1 matching 8 bases. V lost 6 bases, J lost 6 bases, and 12 bases stayed unmatched. CDR3 length equals 15 residues. Germline V gene sequence: CDR1 MNHEY, CDR2 SVGEGT. CDR3 amino acids: CASSRISTGESEAFF. DNA for the CDR3: TGTGCCAGCAGCCGTATCTCGACAGGGGAATCTGAAGCTTTCTTT.

This clonotype was counted only a few times. The rearrangement joins TRBV30 to TRBJ1-1, with D possibly being TRBD1 (5 bases). Germline V gene sequence: CDR1 GTSNPN, CDR2 SVGIG (reference sequence). V lost 4 bases and J 1 base, leaving 10 bases between the germline ends. This CDR3 is built from 13 residues. The CDR3 DNA reads TGTGCCTGGACCGTGGGACCGAACACTGAAGCTTTCTTT. Its protein is CAWTVGPNTEAFF.

J is TRBJ2-5 and V is TRBV11-2; 7 positions match TRBD1. CDR1 is SGHAT, CDR2 FQNNGV, per germline. CDR3 size: 14 residues. V was clipped by 8 bases and J by 2 bases; unmatched bases: 8. CDR3: CASGPGQLQETQYF. The CDR3 DNA is TGTGCCAGCGGGCCGGGACAGTTACAAGAGACCCAGTACTTC.

The count of this clonotype is one. The rearrangement joins TRBV20-1 to TRBJ2-7, with TRBD2 matching 14 bases. With V trimmed by 6 bases and J by 5 bases, 12 bases remained unmatched. This CDR3 is 16 amino acids long. Per germline, CDR1 DFQATT and CDR2 SNEGSKA (reference sequence). CDR3 sequence: CSATGTSGSSGHEQYF. As DNA, the CDR3 is TGCAGTGCCACCGGGACTAGCGGGAGTTCGGGCCACGAGCAGTACTTC.

The V and J genes are TRBV14 and TRBJ2-1; TRBD2 aligns across 9 bases. Germline CDR1 and CDR2: SGHDN and FVKESK. V lost 5 bases, J lost 12 bases, and 5 bases stayed unmatched. The CDR3 totals 12 residues. CDR3 sequence (DNA): TGTGCCAGCAGCGTGGGACTAGCCGGGCAGTTCTTC. This translates into CASSVGLAGQFF.

This clonotype was observed a few times. The rearrangement joins TRBV7-9 to TRBJ1-2, with D unclear. V lost 1 base to trimming and J lost 4 bases, with 7 bases between them. The CDR3 is made up of 13 amino acids. Germline lookup yields CDR1 SEHNR and CDR2 FQNEAQ (reference sequence). CDR3 DNA sequence: TGTGCCAGCAGCTTAGAAGCGAGCTATGGCTACACCTTC. It codes for CASSLEASYGYTF.

The CDR3 nucleotides are TGTGCCTGGAGACCTTTACAGACACCGTATAATTCACCCCTCCACTTT. Its translation is CAWRPLQTPYNSPLHF. V is TRBV30 and J is TRBJ1-6; no definite D call. Between the trimmed V and J ends, which lost 3 bases and 4 bases, there was a span of 16 bases. The CDR3 has 16 amino acids. From germline, CDR1 is GTSNPN and CDR2 SVGIG (reference sequence).

V gene TRBV7-2 combines with J gene TRBJ2-1, with 8 bases aligning to TRBD2. This CDR3 spans 17 amino acids. After removal of 2 bases from V and 0 bases from J, the junction contained 6 bases not matched to a gene. The germline V gene encodes CDR1 SGHTA and CDR2 FQGNSA. CDR3 DNA sequence: TGTGCCAGCAGCTTATACGGGAGGGGTAACTCCTACAATGAGCAGTTCTTC. This codes for CASSLYGRGNSYNEQFF.

The sample holds a few counts of this clonotype. The rearrangement joins TRBV2 to TRBJ2-2; the match to TRBD2 covers 14 bases. Germline loops: CDR1 SNHLY, CDR2 FYNNEI. CDR3 length: 16 amino acids. The ends lost 7 bases at V and 5 bases at J; junction bases unmatched: 6. CDR3 nucleotides: TGTGCCAGCATAGGGACTAGCGGGAGACGGACCGGGGAGCTGTTTTTT. This translates into CASIGTSGRRTGELFF.

This clonotype is medium-sized in the sample. The chain couples TRBV14 to TRBJ1-1; D is uncertain. V was pared by 0 bases and J by 6 bases, with 8 bases between. Germline-derived CDR1 and CDR2 are SGHDN and FVKESK. The CDR3 spans 13 residues. In DNA, the CDR3 is TGTGCCAGCAGCCAAGATAGCTTGGCTGAAGCTTTCTTT. Amino acids: CASSQDSLAEAFF.

A few counts support this clonotype. The chain uses TRBV4-3 and TRBJ2-7; 7 bases line up with TRBD2. The CDR3 is made up of 16 amino acids. The V gene's germline CDR1 is LGHNA and CDR2 YSLEER. After removal of 2 bases from V and 3 bases from J, the junction contained 10 bases not matched to a gene. The DNA of the CDR3 is TGCGCCAGCAGCCAACCCCGGGGGGAGGAGAACTACGAGCAGTACTTC. Its translation: CASSQPRGEENYEQYF.

This clonotype was observed a single time. The rearrangement joins TRBV19 to TRBJ2-1; 7 nucleotides line up with TRBD1. V shed 3 bases and J 2 bases; nucleotides not matched to a gene: 7. CDR3 length: 16 residues. Looked up from germline, CDR1 is LNHDA and CDR2 is SQIVND (reference sequence). The CDR3 DNA follows: TGTGCCAGTAGTATTGCAGGGGGTCTCACCTACAATGAGCAGTTCTTC. Translated, it gives CASSIAGGLTYNEQFF.

The chain has TRBV5-1 and TRBJ2-1; tentatively, D is TRBD2 (6 bases). This CDR3 has 13 amino acids. V gave up 5 bases and J gave up 7 bases, with 13 bases separating them. CDR1 is SGHRS and CDR2 is YFSETQ in the germline V gene. The CDR3 DNA follows: TGCGCCAGCAGTTTCAATCGGGGGAATGAGCAGTTCTTC. The encoded protein is CASSFNRGNEQFF.

In DNA, the CDR3 is TGTGCCAGCAGCTTAGCGTCATACTATGAAAAACTGTTTTTT. This encodes CASSLASYYEKLFF. V and J are TRBV7-9 and TRBJ1-4; D is unclear. V lost 0 bases, J lost 6 bases, and 8 bases lay in between. Per germline, CDR1 SEHNR and CDR2 FQNEAQ (reference sequence). The CDR3 has 14 residues.

The rearrangement joins TRBV6-8 to TRBJ2-3, with 8 bases fitting TRBD1. Germline assignment: CDR1 MNHGY and CDR2 SAAAGT. Trimming cost V 2 bases and J 4 bases; bases outside gene matches: 5. The CDR3 has 15 amino acids. In DNA form, the CDR3 reads TGTGCCAGCAGTTACCGGACAGGGTCCGCAGATACGCAGTATTTT. Its protein product is CASSYRTGSADTQYF.

V gene TRBV10-3 combines with J gene TRBJ1-5, with D hard to call. Germline V CDR1 and CDR2: ENHRY, SYGVKD. This CDR3 has 12 residues. Trimming cost V 2 bases and J 4 bases, with 3 bases left between them. DNA of the CDR3: TGTGCCATCAGTGAGCTGAATCAGCCCCAGCATTTT. This gives the protein CAISELNQPQHF.

The rearrangement links TRBV7-9 to TRBJ2-2; D might be TRBD2 (6 bases). The CDR3 covers 16 residues. Germline-derived CDR1 and CDR2 are SEHNR and FQNEAQ (reference sequence). V shed 5 bases and J shed 4 bases, with 17 bases lying between them. The CDR3 nucleotides are TGTGCCAGCAGCCACGGAGGGTGGTTGGCCACCGGGGAGCTGTTTTTT. Translation gives CASSHGGWLATGELFF.

The rearrangement joins TRBV5-6 to TRBJ2-1; D remains unclear. This CDR3 contains 11 residues. V was pared by 2 bases and J by 8 bases, with 5 bases between. In germline, CDR1 is SGHDT, CDR2 YYEEEE. CDR3 in DNA: TGTGCCAGCAGCTTTGACGATGAGCAGTTCTTC. It yields the protein CASSFDDEQFF.

The V call is TRBV28, the J call TRBJ2-1; D gene uncertain. V was pared by 5 bases and J by 8 bases, with 16 bases between. CDR1 and CDR2 (germline): MDHEN, SYDVKM. The CDR3 has 14 amino acids. The chain's CDR3 is CASSQSAVDYEQFF. CDR3 nucleotides: TGTGCCAGCAGTCAAAGTGCAGTAGACTATGAGCAGTTCTTC.

The chain recombines TRBV10-3 with TRBJ2-7; D possibly matches TRBD1 or TRBD2 (5 bases each). With 0 bases removed from V and 5 bases from J, the gap between germline ends came to 14 bases. This CDR3 region has 15 residues. Per germline, CDR1 ENHRY and CDR2 SYGVKD. Written as DNA, the CDR3 is TGTGCCATCAGTGAGTCTGCGGCAGGGAGTGACGAGCAGTACTTC. Translation: CAISESAAGSDEQYF.

The chain couples TRBV27 to TRBJ2-7; the D is unclear. This CDR3 has 11 residues. The V and J ends lost 6 bases and 7 bases respectively, with 10 bases between them. Germline V CDR1 and CDR2: MNHEY, SMNVEV (reference sequence). In DNA, the CDR3 is TGTGCCAGCAGCCAACGGAGTGAGCAGTACTTC. This sequence encodes CASSQRSEQYF.

CDR3 region: CASRGPNTGELFF. CDR3 DNA: TGTGCCAGCAGGGGCCCGAACACCGGGGAGCTGTTTTTT. V gene TRBV25-1 combines with J gene TRBJ2-2; D is unresolved. V was clipped by 6 bases and J by 0 bases, with 5 bases between them. CDR3 size: 13 residues. Per germline, CDR1 MGHDK and CDR2 SYGVNS.

This chain joins TRBV7-2 and TRBJ2-2; D is uncertain. The CDR3 contains 15 residues. Per the germline V gene, CDR1 is SGHTA and CDR2 is FQGNSA. Trimming pared 3 bases from V and 4 bases from J, leaving 12 bases between. Here the CDR3 reads CASSLQPQVTGELFF. CDR3 coding DNA: TGTGCCAGCAGCTTGCAACCCCAGGTCACCGGGGAGCTGTTTTTT.

Only a few counts were recorded for this clonotype. The chain combines TRBV12-3 or TRBV12-4 with TRBJ1-1, with D uncertain. V lost 0 bases and J lost 3, with 5 bases in between. The CDR3 covers 13 residues. Written as DNA, the CDR3 is TGTGCCAGCAGTTTAGCACAGCACACTGAAGCTTTCTTT. This codes for CASSLAQHTEAFF.